The rows below give T cell receptor beta chains drawn from one sample of a study of blood T cell repertoires in COVID-19. Some clones are missing from TCRdb's copy, which holds only in-frame ones; the method was immunoSEQ multiplex PCR. This sample carries fewer than 250,000 clones, about 83% of them seen once, and the ten largest clones take approximately 5.7%. Material: peripheral blood. These TCRs come from a human donor in a cohort sampled during active COVID-19. The CDR3 runs from the conserved cysteine through the conserved F or W. Each record gives: J gene, clone size, V gene, D gene, CDR3 DNA, CDR3 protein. The D gene is left open where the match is weak. For some rows the clone size is stated as once, few or many, or as a class when expanded; others skip it.

j_call: TRBJ2-3; clone_size: NA; v_call: TRBV28; d_call: TRBD2; cdr3_nt: TGTGCCAGCAGCATCCCGGGACTAGCGGGAGGGCGAACAGATACGCAGTATTTT; cdr3_aa: CASSIPGLAGGRTDTQYF
j_call: TRBJ2-7; clone_size: once; v_call: TRBV2; d_call: NA; cdr3_nt: TGTGCCAGCAGCCTAGAGTACGAGCAGTACTTC; cdr3_aa: CASSLEYEQYF
j_call: TRBJ1-2; clone_size: NA; v_call: TRBV18; d_call: NA; cdr3_nt: TGTGCCAGCTCACCAGCGGGAGGGTATGGCTACACCTTC; cdr3_aa: CASSPAGGYGYTF
j_call: TRBJ2-5; clone_size: once; v_call: TRBV18; d_call: TRBD1; cdr3_nt: TGTGCCAGCTCATCATACGGGACAGGGATGCGAGAGACCCAGTACTTC; cdr3_aa: CASSSYGTGMRETQYF
j_call: TRBJ1-1; clone_size: NA; v_call: TRBV27; d_call: NA; cdr3_nt: TGTGCCAGCAGTCTGAGCATGAACACTGAAGCTTTCTTT; cdr3_aa: CASSLSMNTEAFF
j_call: TRBJ2-4; clone_size: NA; v_call: TRBV19; d_call: NA; cdr3_nt: TGTGCCAGTAGTACCAGGGGCAAGGACAAAAACATTCAGTACTTC; cdr3_aa: CASSTRGKDKNIQYF
j_call: TRBJ1-1; clone_size: NA; v_call: TRBV28; d_call: TRBD1; cdr3_nt: TGTGCCAGCAGTTACAGGGGAAGAACTGAAGCTTTCTTT; cdr3_aa: CASSYRGRTEAFF
j_call: TRBJ1-2; clone_size: NA; v_call: TRBV3-1/TRBV3-2; d_call: NA; cdr3_nt: TGTGCCAGCAGCCCGCACTCGTCTCGCGGGAACTATGGCTACACCTTC; cdr3_aa: CASSPHSSRGNYGYTF
j_call: TRBJ1-2; clone_size: NA; v_call: TRBV7-3; d_call: TRBD1; cdr3_nt: TGTGCCAGCAGCGCACAGGGGGGCCTCTATGGCTACACCTTC; cdr3_aa: CASSAQGGLYGYTF
j_call: TRBJ2-1; clone_size: NA; v_call: TRBV5-5; d_call: TRBD1; cdr3_nt: TGTGCCAGCAGCTTGGCTGGGACAGCTCCACAGAATGAGCAGTTCTTC; cdr3_aa: CASSLAGTAPQNEQFF
j_call: TRBJ2-7; clone_size: NA; v_call: TRBV27; d_call: TRBD1; cdr3_nt: TGTGCCAGCAGTTTATATCGTACAGGGGCCGAGCAGTACTTC; cdr3_aa: CASSLYRTGAEQYF
j_call: TRBJ2-1; clone_size: NA; v_call: TRBV28; d_call: TRBD1; cdr3_nt: TGTGCCAGCAGTTTAGTAACCCCCGCCTGGGACAGCTCCTACAATGAGCAGTTCTTC; cdr3_aa: CASSLVTPAWDSSYNEQFF
j_call: TRBJ2-1; clone_size: NA; v_call: TRBV27; d_call: TRBD2; cdr3_nt: TGTGCCAGCAGATCAAAAGGAGGGACTAGCTTTATCCACAATGAGCAGTTCTTC; cdr3_aa: CASRSKGGTSFIHNEQFF
j_call: TRBJ1-1; clone_size: many; v_call: TRBV5-8; d_call: NA; cdr3_nt: TGTGCCAGCTGGGAGGGACGGTTACTGAACACTGAAGCTTTCTTT; cdr3_aa: CASWEGRLLNTEAFF
j_call: TRBJ2-5; clone_size: NA; v_call: TRBV7-8; d_call: NA; cdr3_nt: TGTGCCAGCAGCTTAAGGCGGTTGGAGAGGGCCCAGTACTTC; cdr3_aa: CASSLRRLERAQYF
j_call: TRBJ2-3; clone_size: NA; v_call: TRBV5-1; d_call: TRBD2; cdr3_nt: TGCGCCAGCAGCCCGCGGCCGGGACTAGCGGGGGCGAACACAGATACGCAGTATTTT; cdr3_aa: CASSPRPGLAGANTDTQYF
j_call: TRBJ1-2; clone_size: NA; v_call: TRBV7-3; d_call: NA; cdr3_nt: TGTGCCAGCAGCCCGCCCCGGGACATAGATATGGAAAGCTACACCTTC; cdr3_aa: CASSPPRDIDMESYTF
j_call: TRBJ2-1; clone_size: NA; v_call: TRBV28; d_call: TRBD1; cdr3_nt: TGTGCCAGCTTGACCGGACAGGGGGCGTACAATGAGCAGTTCTTC; cdr3_aa: CASLTGQGAYNEQFF
j_call: TRBJ2-5; clone_size: NA; v_call: TRBV18; d_call: TRBD2; cdr3_nt: TGTGCCAGCTCACCAAGCGGGAGAGGAGAGACCCAGTACTTC; cdr3_aa: CASSPSGRGETQYF
j_call: TRBJ1-3; clone_size: NA; v_call: TRBV3-1/TRBV3-2; d_call: TRBD1; cdr3_nt: TGTGCCAGCAGCCAGGGGACAGGGGTAAACACCATATATTTT; cdr3_aa: CASSQGTGVNTIYF
j_call: TRBJ2-5; clone_size: few; v_call: TRBV6-5; d_call: TRBD1; cdr3_nt: TGTGCCAGCAGTTACAACAGGGGGCGAGAGACCCAGTACTTC; cdr3_aa: CASSYNRGRETQYF
j_call: TRBJ2-1; clone_size: NA; v_call: TRBV7-9; d_call: NA; cdr3_nt: TGTGCCAGCAGCTTATCTGAGCGGCGGTTCTTC; cdr3_aa: CASSLSERRFF